This TCR beta chain is drawn from a study of blood T cells in healthy people across ages. Study-wide points: Naive T cell percentage showed a strong correlation with TCR beta diversity.

Alongside a J-beta primer mix, a sample-barcoded 5' primer served in a second PCR lasting about 6 to 11 cycles. TCRdb re-called the 5' RACE reads with MiXCR, one entry per CDR3 protein. Here the sample spans 900,000 to 950,000 distinct CDR3 sequences, 25% to 35% being singletons. Germline trimming cut 6 bases from V and 0 bases from J; bases unmatched to any gene: 8. In germline, CDR1 is MNHEY, CDR2 SMNVEV (reference sequence). There are 16 residues in the CDR3. This clonotype was seen more than once but under ten times. Its target is unknown. In addition, the sample was reused for a study of T cells of mothers and their children. From that study: A handful of children, together with their three healthy Caucasian mothers, made up the donors.

This receptor was identified in a middle-aged woman in good health. This rearrangement joins TRBV27 to TRBJ2-1; 7 bases map to TRBD1. Sequenced material: blood. The CDR3 DNA reads TGTGCCAGCAGAACAGGGGCCCGGACCTCCTACAATGAGCAGTTCTTC. Amino acid sequence: CASRTGARTSYNEQFF.